The 25 T cell receptor beta chains listed next were all sequenced from one sample in a study of T cell responses to AZD1222 COVID-19 vaccine. Assay: immunoSEQ multiplex PCR; the TCRdb copy retains only in-frame clones and omits some. The repertoire has fewer than 120,000 clones, about 90% of them found once; the top ten carry about 3%. The specimen was peripheral blood, collected on day 0 of AZD1222 vaccination. The receptor set was obtained from an adult in good health.

Only one count was recorded for this clone. The chain is built from TRBV19 and TRBJ1-2; D is undetermined. V lost 1 base and J lost 4, with 7 bases in between. The CDR3 loop spans 13 amino acids. CDR1 LNHDA and CDR2 SQIVND come from the germline V gene (reference sequence). CDR3 region: CASSIGHRYGYTF. In DNA form, the CDR3 reads TGTGCCAGTAGTATAGGGCACCGCTATGGCTACACCTTC.

The CDR3 DNA reads TGTGCCAGCAGTTTGTCGGCGGAGAGAGCTGAAGCTTTCTTT. Amino acid sequence: CASSLSAERAEAFF. The chain couples TRBV28 to TRBJ1-1; D is unresolved. CDR3 length: 14 amino acids. Between the trimmed V and J ends, which lost 3 bases and 6 bases, there was a span of 14 bases. Germline CDR1 MDHEN, CDR2 SYDVKM.

In its sample, this clone was seen once. The chain links TRBV6-5 to TRBJ2-1, with D perhaps assigned TRBD1 or TRBD2 (5 bases each). V was pared by 2 bases and J by 0 bases, with 11 bases between. The V gene's germline CDR1 is MNHEY and CDR2 SVGAGI. This CDR3 region has 16 residues. CDR3 DNA sequence: TGTGCCAGCAGTTACGGGGGTACAAGCTCCTACAATGAGCAGTTCTTC. Protein sequence: CASSYGGTSSYNEQFF.

This sequence joins TRBV27 and TRBJ1-2; the match to TRBD1 covers 7 bases. The CDR3 runs 14 residues. Germline V gives CDR1 MNHEY, CDR2 SMNVEV (reference sequence). V lost 0 bases, J lost 4 bases, and 2 bases stayed unmatched. CDR3 nucleotide sequence: TGTGCCAGCAGTTTATCGACAGGGATCTATGGCTACACCTTC. It translates to CASSLSTGIYGYTF.

The V and J genes are TRBV5-1 and TRBJ2-7; 10 bases are a match to TRBD2. Germline CDR1 SGHRS, CDR2 YFSETQ. This CDR3 is 16 amino acids long. V gave up 4 bases and J gave up 6 bases; unmatched junction bases: 13. The chain's CDR3 is CASSRSGTSDSSEQYF. CDR3 DNA sequence: TGCGCCAGCAGCAGATCCGGGACTAGCGACTCGAGCGAGCAGTACTTC. Together with reference TRBV5-1 and TRBJ2-7, the CDR3 gives the full variable domain: KAGVTQTPRYLIKTRGQQVTLSCSPISGHRSVSWYQQTPGQGLQFLFEYFSETQRNKGNFPGRFSGRQFSNSRSEMNVSTLELGDSALYLCASSRSGTSDSSEQYFGPGTRLTVT.

V usage is TRBV6-4 and J usage is TRBJ2-7; D may be TRBD2 (5 bases). CDR3 size: 13 residues. V lost 3 bases and J lost 4, with 10 bases in between. CDR1 and CDR2 (germline): MRHNA, SNTAGT. CDR3 nucleotides: TGTGCCAGCAGTGAAATCGCGGGTTACGAGCAGTACTTC. This translates into CASSEIAGYEQYF.

The chain is built from TRBV28 and TRBJ1-2; tentatively, D is TRBD1 (5 bases). The germline CDR1 and CDR2 sequences are MDHEN and SYDVKM. With 7 bases removed from V and 14 bases from J, the gap between germline ends came to 20 bases. This CDR3 region has 12 residues. The CDR3 here is CASINPQGTTTF. Written as DNA, the CDR3 is TGTGCCAGCATCAACCCCCAGGGAACGACTACCTTC.

The V and J genes are TRBV7-3 and TRBJ2-6; 11 bases align to TRBD2. This CDR3 is 18 amino acids long. Germline assignment: CDR1 SGHTA and CDR2 FQGTGA. The ends lost 1 base at V and 2 bases at J; junction bases unmatched: 4. CDR3 loop: CASSLRTSGGTGANVLTF. The CDR3 region has the DNA TGTGCCAGCAGCTTAAGAACTAGCGGGGGTACTGGGGCCAACGTCCTGACTTTC.

This clone came up once. V usage is TRBV12-3 or TRBV12-4 and J usage is TRBJ1-2; possible D gene TRBD1, 5 bases. V lost 5 bases and J 4 bases, leaving 11 bases between the germline ends. CDR3 size: 13 residues. In DNA, the CDR3 is TGTGCCAGCAGTCCGGGGACCGGCTATGGCTACACCTTC. It encodes CASSPGTGYGYTF.

Turning to this clone: Its ends do not fully match the called genes, so a read error is possible. V and J are TRBV28 and TRBJ2-7; D gene uncertain. The germline V gene has CDR1 MDHEN and CDR2 SYDVKM. This CDR3 comprises 13 residues. The CDR3 DNA sequence: TGTGCCAGCCGTTTAGACGGACCCTACGAGCAGTACTTC. Translated, it gives CASRLDGPYEQYF.

V usage is TRBV28 and J usage is TRBJ2-7; 7 bases fit TRBD2. The CDR3 loop spans 13 amino acids. Germline CDR1 reads MDHEN; CDR2 reads SYDVKM. Trimming took 7 bases from V and 4 from J; bases not matched to a gene: 7. CDR3 nucleotides: TGTGCCAGCAATCAGGGAGGGGATTACGAGCAGTACTTC. It encodes CASNQGGDYEQYF.

This rearrangement joins TRBV11-1 to TRBJ1-4, with 7 bases matching TRBD1. This CDR3 comprises 15 residues. The germline V gene encodes CDR1 SGHAT and CDR2 FQDESV (reference sequence). The junction had 3 bases not matched to a gene; V was cut back by 5 bases and J by 0 bases. The chain's CDR3 is CASSPGQATNEKLFF. As DNA, the CDR3 is TGTGCCAGCAGCCCAGGACAGGCAACTAATGAAAAACTGTTTTTT.

This clone is deemed medium-sized (0.01 to 0.1%). The chain combines TRBV6-4 with TRBJ2-3, with a tentative D call TRBD1 (5 bases). Germline assignment: CDR1 MRHNA and CDR2 SNTAGT. The V end lost 0 bases, the J end lost 0 bases, and 10 bases lay between the germline ends. The CDR3 is 16 residues long. CDR3 residues: CASSDSQGTSTDTQYF. The CDR3 DNA is TGTGCCAGCAGTGACTCGCAGGGAACTAGCACAGATACGCAGTATTTT.

The rearrangement links TRBV28 to TRBJ2-3; 12 nucleotides agree with TRBD2. CDR3 length: 15 amino acids. V lost 1 base to trimming and J lost 5 bases; unmatched junction nucleotides: 1. Germline values: CDR1 MDHEN, CDR2 SYDVKM. CDR3 in amino acids: CASSLSSGGVDTQYF. The DNA of the CDR3 is TGTGCCAGCAGTTTATCTAGCGGGGGGGTAGATACGCAGTATTTT.

The chain couples TRBV14 to TRBJ1-4; D is undetermined. This CDR3 comprises 13 residues. Trimming took off 3 bases at V and 8 bases at J, with 10 bases between the two ends. The germline gives CDR1 SGHDN, CDR2 FVKESK. CDR3 sequence (DNA): TGTGCCAGCAGCCAGGGTCCCCACGAAAAACTGTTTTTT. It yields the protein CASSQGPHEKLFF.

The genes are TRBV9 and TRBJ2-3, with 11 bases fitting TRBD2. CDR1 is SGDLS, CDR2 YYNGEE, per germline. The CDR3 loop spans 18 amino acids. Trimming removed 3 bases from V and 5 bases from J; junction bases left unmatched: 14. The CDR3 nucleotides are TGTGCCAGCAGCGGGACGGGACTAGCGGAAATGGGAAGAGATACGCAGTATTTT. Translated: CASSGTGLAEMGRDTQYF.

This chain uses TRBV6-1 with TRBJ1-5; 8 positions agree with TRBD1. The trim removed 2 bases at V and 5 bases at J, leaving 5 bases unmatched. This CDR3 has 15 amino acids. Germline lookup yields CDR1 MNHNS and CDR2 SASEGT. The CDR3 reads CASSERRQGHQPQHF. CDR3 bases: TGTGCCAGCAGTGAAAGGAGACAGGGGCATCAGCCCCAGCATTTT.

This chain uses TRBV4-3 with TRBJ1-2; D may be TRBD1 (5 bases). V was clipped by 3 bases and J by 5 bases, with 16 bases between them. In germline, CDR1 is LGHNA, CDR2 YSLEER. The length of the CDR3 is 15 residues. CDR3 protein: CASSQAGGDSYGYTF. In nucleotides, the CDR3 is TGCGCCAGCAGCCAGGCGGGGGGGGACTCATATGGCTACACCTTC.

In its sample, this clone was seen once. V usage is TRBV6-6 and J usage is TRBJ2-5; D perhaps matches TRBD1 (6 bases). V was trimmed by 6 bases and J by 6 bases, leaving 14 bases between them. CDR3 size: 13 residues. CDR1 and CDR2 from the germline V gene are MNHNY and SVGAGI (reference sequence). CDR3 amino acids: CASSRTQGQTQYF. In DNA, the CDR3 is TGTGCCAGCAGCCGGACTCAGGGGCAGACCCAGTACTTC.

The rearrangement uses TRBV7-3 and TRBJ2-1; 8 bases map to TRBD2. The germline gives CDR1 SGHTA, CDR2 FQGTGA. Trimming at V came to 4 bases and at J to 6 bases, leaving 8 bases not matched to a gene. This CDR3 comprises 15 residues. The CDR3 is CASSWDSGVGNEQFF. Here the CDR3 DNA reads TGTGCCAGCAGCTGGGATAGCGGGGTGGGCAATGAGCAGTTCTTC.

This clone was counted between two and nine times. The chain joins TRBV2 to TRBJ1-1; unclear D gene. V was pared by 6 bases and J by 10 bases, with 21 bases between. The CDR3 is 14 amino acids. Per the germline V gene, CDR1 is SNHLY and CDR2 is FYNNEI. The CDR3 nucleotides read TGTGCCAGCAGACCGGACGGTAGAGTCGCGGGAGCTTTCTTT. Its protein is CASRPDGRVAGAFF.

A single count supports this clone. V and J are TRBV7-2 and TRBJ2-7; D ambiguous. Per the germline V gene, CDR1 is SGHTA and CDR2 is FQGNSA. The CDR3 runs 15 residues. The ends were cut back, 5 bases at V and 0 bases at J, with 14 bases in the middle. The CDR3 is CASSPGLGPSYEQYF. The CDR3 DNA sequence: TGTGCCAGCAGCCCCGGTCTGGGCCCCTCCTACGAGCAGTACTTC. Combining the CDR3 with reference TRBV7-2 and TRBJ2-7 gives the whole variable domain GAGVSQSPSNKVTEKGKDVELRCDPISGHTALYWYRQSLGQGLEFLIYFQGNSAPDKSGLPSDRFSAERTGGSVSTLTIQRTQQEDSAVYLCASSPGLGPSYEQYFGPGTRLTVT.

This sequence joins TRBV6-6 and TRBJ2-1, with TRBD2 matching over 8 bases. Per germline, CDR1 MNHNY and CDR2 SVGAGI (reference sequence). The V and J ends lost 6 bases and 5 bases, in that order; junction bases with no gene match: 3. The CDR3 consists of 13 residues. This chain's CDR3 is CASRVGLDNEQFF. CDR3 nucleotides: TGTGCCAGCAGAGTGGGACTAGACAATGAGCAGTTCTTC.

The chain combines TRBV7-2 with TRBJ1-1; no reliable D call. Trimming removed 2 bases at V and 7 bases at J, with 5 bases between. The CDR3 spans 11 residues. Germline V gene data show CDR1 as SGHTA and CDR2 as FQGNSA. The CDR3 region is CASSLRYEAFF. For the CDR3, the DNA is TGTGCCAGCAGCTTACGGTATGAAGCTTTCTTT.

The chain recombines TRBV3-1 (or the pseudogene TRBV3-2) with TRBJ2-2; D is uncertain. There are 14 residues in the CDR3. Germline CDR1 LGHDT, CDR2 YNNKEL (reference sequence). V lost 2 bases and J 1 base, leaving 5 bases between the germline ends. CDR3 amino acids: CASSQIGNTGELFF. In nucleotides, the CDR3 is TGTGCCAGCAGCCAAATTGGGAACACCGGGGAGCTGTTTTTT.